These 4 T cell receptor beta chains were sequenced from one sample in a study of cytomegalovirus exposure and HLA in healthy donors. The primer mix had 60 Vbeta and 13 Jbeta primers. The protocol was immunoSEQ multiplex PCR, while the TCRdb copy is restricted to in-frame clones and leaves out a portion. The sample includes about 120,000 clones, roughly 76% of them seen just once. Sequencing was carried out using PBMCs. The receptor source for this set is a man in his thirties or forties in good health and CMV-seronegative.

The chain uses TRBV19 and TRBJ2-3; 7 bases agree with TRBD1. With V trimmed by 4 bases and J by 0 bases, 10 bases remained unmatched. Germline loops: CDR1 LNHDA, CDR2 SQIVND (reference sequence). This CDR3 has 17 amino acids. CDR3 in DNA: TGTGCCAGTAGTACCCCCCGGACAGGAGCTAGCACAGATACGCAGTATTTT. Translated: CASSTPRTGASTDTQYF.

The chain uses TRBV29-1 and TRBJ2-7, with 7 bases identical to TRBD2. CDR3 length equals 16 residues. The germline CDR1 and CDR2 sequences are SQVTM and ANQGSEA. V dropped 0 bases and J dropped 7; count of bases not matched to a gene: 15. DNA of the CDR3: TGCAGCGTTGAAGATTCGGGGGGACTCCGGGTCAGGGAGCAGTACTTC. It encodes CSVEDSGGLRVREQYF.

In DNA, the CDR3 is TGCGCCAGCAGCTTGAACTCGCAAACCTCAGGGGTAAACGGGGAGCTGTTTTTT. Translation: CASSLNSQTSGVNGELFF. The chain employs TRBV5-1 and TRBJ2-2, with D possibly being TRBD1 (6 bases). The CDR3 sequence is 18 residues long. CDR1 and CDR2 from the germline V gene are SGHRS and YFSETQ. Trimming left V 1 base short and J 7 bases short, with 23 bases between.

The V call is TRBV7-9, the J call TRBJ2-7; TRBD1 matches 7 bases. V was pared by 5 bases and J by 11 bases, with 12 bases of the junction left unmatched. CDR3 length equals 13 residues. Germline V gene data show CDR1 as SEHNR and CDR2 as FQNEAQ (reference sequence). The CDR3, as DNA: TGTGCCAGCAGCCCGACAGGGTTAAAGGGCAAGTACTTC. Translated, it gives CASSPTGLKGKYF.